This TCR beta chain came from a study of cytomegalovirus exposure and HLA in healthy donors (dated by TCRdb to about 2017). Concerning the study at large: An earlier analysis of approximately 550 of the donors reported approximately 300 Gb of sequence data and 100 million to 130 million unique TCR beta sequences from about 200 million T cells. In a later analysis, previously published TCR beta repertoires from several hundred donors were re-analyzed and high-resolution HLA genotyping was added so that TCR occurrence patterns could be studied. About 280 gigabases of sequencing data and around 90 million unique TCR sequences made up an early release that covered 500 to 700 HLA-typed donors. An earlier analysis of 587 of the donors applied high-throughput TCR beta sequencing to assess whether each TCR beta V gene segment acted as functional or pseudogenic. Four to six DR-DQ haplotypes were handled as single units for association and clustering, since linkage in the cohort was strong. The number of typed donors differed by locus: 629-630 for A, B, C, DRB1 and DQB1; roughly 510 for DQA1; around 580 for DPA1; and around 450 for DPB1. Donor age, sex, ethnicity and CMV serostatus were compiled together with the repertoire data. Every discovery cohort repertoire had been produced on one sequencing platform. The study combined high-throughput TCR immunosequencing, statistical association of individual TCRs with disease status, and machine learning to predict cytomegalovirus infection status. The T cell repertoires of 666 subjects were profiled by immunosequencing and related to cytomegalovirus serostatus. Genome-wide SNP genotypes for about three fifths of the roughly 700 donors were used in a later genetic analysis, which treated that subset as a discovery cohort. Of the 398 genotyped donors, approximately 81% were placed in the genetic ancestry cluster associated with self-reported Caucasian donors. Besides the first cohort of approximately 710 subjects, a separate validation cohort made up of some 110 different subjects was used. The later analysis used no new phenotypic data to find candidate immune exposures, relying instead on TCR beta sequences and their occurrence across donors. HLA typing covered class I and class II loci at four-digit resolution. The study was designed to test whether signatures of past pathogen exposure could be identified by cataloging public T cell receptors. Across about 380 genotyped donors of the cohort, an average of roughly 200,000 unique TCR beta nucleotide sequences per donor were sequenced, and 15% to 20% of those sequences were non-productive. The research as a whole found: Most CMV-associated TCR beta chains appeared to be HLA-restricted in a later analysis, and the HLA associations seemed to be driven largely by CMV exposure. Because HLA typing was unavailable for some donors at each locus, only the typed subset was used in association tests. Most TCR sequences were observed very rarely across donors, whereas some public TCRs were present in many individuals. At a false discovery rate of 0.05, a later analysis linked fewer than 20,000 TCR beta sequences to specific HLA alleles. Because counts were too low, roughly 17 rarely observed V segments, including chromosome 9 orphons, were left out of the earlier analysis of some 600 of the donors. When HLA alleles, especially DR and DQ, strongly co-occurred, TCR associations were difficult to assign to individual alleles. In this cohort, only TCR beta chains were sequenced, and detectable features were limited by the absence of alpha or paired-chain data. Because the 87-base-pair reads could not distinguish some IMGT-functional V segments, including TRBV6-2 and TRBV6-3, those segments were excluded. In a later analysis, HLA-associated TCR beta chains were found to be more clonally expanded and to have lower generation probabilities than equally common non-associated chains. The classifier was reported to diagnose cytomegalovirus status with high specificity and sensitivity in both the original and validation cohorts. The authors suggested that the approach could potentially be extended to other disease states and immunological phenotypes. According to a later genetic analysis, donors in an Asian-associated ancestry cluster had fewer N-insertions in productive TCRs than the roughly 700-donor mean. In the study, approximately 160 TCR beta chains were listed as associated with cytomegalovirus. Correlated functional status among segregating V segments might reflect linkage disequilibrium, but an unknown experimental factor could not be ruled out. A cluster of highly shared sequence variants was judged likely to be a technical artifact of the sequencing pipeline. For the cohort, immune exposure information was limited to CMV serostatus. In a later analysis, TCR association rates were found to vary across HLA loci, with the most associated TCRs seen for DRB1 alleles and the fewest for HLA-C alleles. Three of the identified cytomegalovirus-associated TCR beta chains were confirmed in vitro to be specific for cytomegalovirus antigens. A further reported finding was that TCR beta sequences accurately predicted the HLA-A and HLA-B alleles for most subjects in the first cohort. Several of the top co-occurrence clusters appeared to be linked to parvovirus B19, influenza, CMV and Epstein-Barr virus, according to a later analysis. In an earlier analysis of several hundred of the donors, most TCR beta V segments were observed in productive rearrangements about 87% or about 30% of the time, broadly matching IMGT annotations. In a later genetic analysis, a missense DCLRE1C variant was associated with V-gene and J-gene trimming of TCR beta chains, and the association was replicated in an independent cohort. Roughly uniform sequencing depth across donors was assumed in presence/absence analyses, although this assumption may not hold.

The cohort was made up of 500 to 850 healthy bone marrow donors. All cohort members were sampled while nominally healthy, although unrecorded immune exposures were likely present. The donor tested CMV seronegative and was one of the 352 seronegative cohort members. A peripheral blood sample was collected from each donor, and TCR beta sequencing was performed on peripheral blood mononuclear cells. Genomic DNA was extracted from the blood cell samples with the Qiagen DNeasy Blood Extraction Kit. Taken from cysteine to phenylalanine, the CDR3 has 14 residues. Kept here is only the CDR3 DNA, which spans 42 bases and is read in frame from base 1. The germline V gene yields SQVTM for CDR1 and ANQGSEA for CDR2. V is pared back by 6 bases and J by 1 base, with 15 bases lying between the germline termini. The method behind the library was the immunoSEQ multiplex PCR assay. A mixture of 60 forward primers for TCR Vbeta segments and 13 reverse primers for TCR Jbeta segments was used in the multiplex PCR. Amplification of the CDR3 region of rearranged TCR beta genes was performed with a multiplex PCR assay on genomic DNA. On the Illumina HiSeq System, the amplified TCR beta libraries were sequenced as 87-base-pair reads. In the original analysis: Across the 600 to 700 repertoires, a later analysis counted around 80 million unique TCR beta chains, around 10 million of which were shared by at least two donors. Raw reads were error-corrected and collapsed into unique sequences with a nearest-neighbor algorithm that merged closely related sequences to remove PCR and sequencing errors. Alignment of CDR3 sequences to IMGT reference sequences was used to assign V, D and J gene segments. For a sequence to be retained, a match of at least six nucleotides to both a V gene segment and a J gene segment was required. Rearrangements were called productive when the CDR3 lacked stop codons and stayed in frame with V and J; all others were non-productive. Following IMGT convention, CDR3 was defined as the stretch from the second conserved V-encoded cysteine up to the conserved J-encoded phenylalanine. In an earlier analysis of some 550 of the donors, sequences lacking an unambiguous match to a single V gene segment were excluded. In an earlier analysis of about 590 of the donors, a V segment was called functional when productive rearrangements were above 56.7%, and segregating when the standard deviation between donors exceeded 5%. To diagnose cytomegalovirus status from the catalog of TCR beta chain sequences, a statistical classification framework was built. In a later analysis, TCR nucleotide sequences were compared against IMGT/GENE-DB human TR gene sequences so that V and J genes could be assigned. The TCRdist pipeline was used in a later analysis to assign CDR3 sequences and most-parsimonious VDJ recombination scenarios. In a later analysis, each TCR beta chain was defined by its CDR3 amino acid sequence together with its V-gene family, and reads without a unique V-gene family were excluded. To address suspected cross-contamination and a sequencing artifact, a later analysis removed 450 to 700 highly shared, low-generation-probability nucleotide sequences. A later analysis calculated a clonal expansion index for each public chain from normalized within-repertoire ranks of inferred template counts. In a later analysis, generation probabilities were computed using a VDJ recombination model fitted to out-of-frame rearrangements, and the results were checked against IGoR. Hypergeometric tests were used in a later analysis to score TCR-TCR, TCR-HLA and TCR-CMV co-occurrence, with a repertoire-size bias correction applied to the TCR pairs. False discovery rates were estimated in a later analysis by permuting HLA or CMV assignments 20 times. A later analysis grouped co-occurring TCRs with DBSCAN, adding TCRdist sequence similarity when clustering within HLA-allele-positive subsets. Repertoires with fewer than 30,000 or more than 120,000 public chains, plus five repertoires with anomalous nucleotide sharing, were excluded from co-occurrence clustering. The table was pulled from immuneACCESS by TCRdb, which kept in-frame rearrangements only. Such tables lose some clones; where checked, under half of the loss comes from unresolved V genes, and the rest has no known cause. D and trimming were read from the DNA, whereas the V and J calls and clone size are those reported in that table. The sample yields about 140,000 clones; 70% to 80% were counted once. The ten largest clonotypes hold approximately 5% of the sample.

Comment on this clone: It lacks a known antigen. One base away there is no much larger clone; base qualities are not given.

The chain uses TRBV29-1 and TRBJ1-1, with no confident D gene call. This clonotype originated in a woman aged 50 to 60 in good health and CMV-seronegative. Sequenced: PBMCs. For the CDR3, the sequence is CSVSTQRGNTEAFF. In nucleotides, the sequence is TGCAGCGTATCCACCCAGAGAGGGAACACTGAAGCTTTCTTT.